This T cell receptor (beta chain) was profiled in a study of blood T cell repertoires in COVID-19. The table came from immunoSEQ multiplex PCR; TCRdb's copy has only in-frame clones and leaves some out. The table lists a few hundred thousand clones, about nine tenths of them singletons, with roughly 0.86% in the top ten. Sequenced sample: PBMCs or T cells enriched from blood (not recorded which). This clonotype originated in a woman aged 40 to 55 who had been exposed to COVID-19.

The CDR3 DNA is TGCGCCAGCAGCGAATTGGGGACAGAAAATAATGGCTACACCTTC. Protein sequence: CASSELGTENNGYTF. The chain combines TRBV5-1 with TRBJ1-2; 7 nucleotides match TRBD1. The CDR3 consists of 15 residues. Losses at the gene ends were 4 bases for V and 6 bases for J; bases not matched to a gene: 12. Germline V gives CDR1 SGHRS, CDR2 YFSETQ.